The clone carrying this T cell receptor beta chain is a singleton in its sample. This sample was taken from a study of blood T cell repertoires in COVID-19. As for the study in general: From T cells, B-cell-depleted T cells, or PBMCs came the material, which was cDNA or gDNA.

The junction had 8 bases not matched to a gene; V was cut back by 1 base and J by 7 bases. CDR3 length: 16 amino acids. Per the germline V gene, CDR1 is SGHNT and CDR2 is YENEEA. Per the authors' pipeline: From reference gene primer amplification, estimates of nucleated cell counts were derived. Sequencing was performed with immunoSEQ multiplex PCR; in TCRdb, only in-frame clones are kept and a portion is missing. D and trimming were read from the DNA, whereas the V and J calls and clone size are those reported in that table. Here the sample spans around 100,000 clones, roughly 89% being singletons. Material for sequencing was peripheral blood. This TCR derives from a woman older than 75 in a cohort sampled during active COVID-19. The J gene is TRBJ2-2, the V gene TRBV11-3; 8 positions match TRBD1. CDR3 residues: CASSLGQGNTGGELFF. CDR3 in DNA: TGTGCCAGCAGCTTAGGACAGGGGAATACGGGCGGGGAGCTGTTTTTT.